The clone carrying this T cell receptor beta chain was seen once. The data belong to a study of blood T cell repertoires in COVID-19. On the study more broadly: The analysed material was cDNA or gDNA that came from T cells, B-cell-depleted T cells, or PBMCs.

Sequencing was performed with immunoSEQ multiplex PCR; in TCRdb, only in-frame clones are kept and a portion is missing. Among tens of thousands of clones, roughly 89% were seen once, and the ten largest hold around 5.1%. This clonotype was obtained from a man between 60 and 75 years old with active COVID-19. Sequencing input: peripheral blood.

CDR3: CASRLTGSSEQFF. In DNA, the CDR3 is TGTGCCAGCAGACTGACAGGGTCCAGTGAGCAGTTCTTC. The V call is TRBV6-5, the J call TRBJ2-1, with 7 nucleotides matching TRBD1. Per the germline V gene, CDR1 is MNHEY and CDR2 is SVGAGI. Trimming removed 6 bases from V and 9 bases from J; junction bases left unmatched: 8. The CDR3 contains 13 residues.